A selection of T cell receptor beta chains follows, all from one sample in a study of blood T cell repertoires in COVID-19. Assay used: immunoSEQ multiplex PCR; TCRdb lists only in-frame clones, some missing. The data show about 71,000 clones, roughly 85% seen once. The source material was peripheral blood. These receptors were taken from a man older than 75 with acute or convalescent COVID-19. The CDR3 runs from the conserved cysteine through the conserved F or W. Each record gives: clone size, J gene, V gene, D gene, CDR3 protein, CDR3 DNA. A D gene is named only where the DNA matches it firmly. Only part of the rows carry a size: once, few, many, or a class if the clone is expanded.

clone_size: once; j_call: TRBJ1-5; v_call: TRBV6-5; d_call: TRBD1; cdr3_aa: CASSSGQGGGQPQHF; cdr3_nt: TGTGCCAGCAGTTCGGGACAGGGAGGAGGTCAGCCCCAGCATTTT
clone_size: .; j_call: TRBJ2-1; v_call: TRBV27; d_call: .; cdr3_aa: CASSLREFSYNEQFF; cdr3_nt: TGTGCCAGCAGTCTCCGGGAGTTCTCCTACAATGAGCAGTTCTTC
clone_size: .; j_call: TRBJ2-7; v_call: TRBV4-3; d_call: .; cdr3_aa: CASSQEAAVFAYEQYF; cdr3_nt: TGCGCCAGCAGCCAAGAAGCCGCGGTTTTTGCCTACGAGCAGTACTTC
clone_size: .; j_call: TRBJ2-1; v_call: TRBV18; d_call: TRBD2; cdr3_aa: CASSTYSGETYNEQFF; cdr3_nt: TGTGCCAGCTCAACATATAGCGGGGAAACCTACAATGAGCAGTTCTTC
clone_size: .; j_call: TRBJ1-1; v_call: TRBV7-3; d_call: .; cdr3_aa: CASSRDMNTEAFF; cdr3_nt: TGTGCCAGCAGTCGAGACATGAACACTGAAGCTTTCTTT
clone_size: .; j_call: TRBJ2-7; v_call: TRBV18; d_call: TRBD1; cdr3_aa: CASSTGQGPYEQYF; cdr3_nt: TGTGCCAGCTCCACAGGACAGGGGCCCTACGAGCAGTACTTC
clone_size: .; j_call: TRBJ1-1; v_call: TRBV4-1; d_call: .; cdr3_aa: CASSQVGADLGVRNTEAFF; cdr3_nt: TGCGCCAGCAGCCAAGTCGGTGCTGACCTTGGAGTCAGGAACACTGAAGCTTTCTTT
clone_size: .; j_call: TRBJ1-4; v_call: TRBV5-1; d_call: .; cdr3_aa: CASREGIEKLFF; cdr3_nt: TGCGCCAGCAGAGAGGGTATTGAAAAACTGTTTTTT
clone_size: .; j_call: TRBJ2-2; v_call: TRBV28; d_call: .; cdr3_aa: CASSLEREQFEHRGAVF; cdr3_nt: TGTGCCAGCAGTTTAGAACGGGAACAGTTCGAACACCGGGGAGCTGTTTTT
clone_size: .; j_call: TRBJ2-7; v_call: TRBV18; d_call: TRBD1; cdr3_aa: CASSSATGAYEQYF; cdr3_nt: TGTGCCAGCTCATCCGCAACAGGGGCCTACGAGCAGTACTTC
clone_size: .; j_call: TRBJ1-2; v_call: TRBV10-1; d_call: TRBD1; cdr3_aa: CASSVGLRTGSGYTF; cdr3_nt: TGCGCCAGCAGTGTAGGGTTGAGGACAGGGAGTGGCTACACCTTC
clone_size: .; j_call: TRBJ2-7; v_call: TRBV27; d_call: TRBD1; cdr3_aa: CASSWTGSSYEQYF; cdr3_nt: TGTGCCAGCAGTTGGACAGGGAGTTCCTACGAGCAGTACTTC
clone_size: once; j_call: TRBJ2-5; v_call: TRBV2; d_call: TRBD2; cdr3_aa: CASSERMGGETQYF; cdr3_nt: TGTGCCAGCAGTGAACGAATGGGGGGGGAGACCCAGTACTTC
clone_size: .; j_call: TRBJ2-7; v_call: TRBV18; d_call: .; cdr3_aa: CASASEFYEQYF; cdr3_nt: TGTGCCAGCGCTAGCGAGTTTTACGAGCAGTACTTC
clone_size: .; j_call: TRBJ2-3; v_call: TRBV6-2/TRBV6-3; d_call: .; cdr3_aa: CASSSIPFDSRTDTQYF; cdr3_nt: TGTGCCAGCAGTTCCATCCCCTTCGACAGCCGCACAGATACGCAGTATTTT
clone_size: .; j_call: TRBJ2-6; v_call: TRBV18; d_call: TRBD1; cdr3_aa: CASSPGTGLSGANVLTF; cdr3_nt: TGTGCCAGCTCACCAGGGACAGGTCTCTCTGGGGCCAACGTCCTGACTTTC
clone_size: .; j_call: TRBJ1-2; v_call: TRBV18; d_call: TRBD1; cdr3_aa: CASSTGFQGGDYGYTF; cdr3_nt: TGTGCCAGCTCAACCGGCTTTCAGGGGGGTGACTATGGCTACACCTTC
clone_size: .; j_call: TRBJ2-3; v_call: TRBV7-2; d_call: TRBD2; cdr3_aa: CASSSAGTSGSREQYF; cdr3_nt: TGTGCCAGCAGCTCCGCCGGGACTAGCGGGAGTAGAGAGCAGTATTTT
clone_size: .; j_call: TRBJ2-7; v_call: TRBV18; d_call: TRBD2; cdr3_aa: CASSPPGAGITYEQYF; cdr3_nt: TGTGCCAGCTCACCACCGGGAGCGGGGATCACCTACGAGCAGTACTTC
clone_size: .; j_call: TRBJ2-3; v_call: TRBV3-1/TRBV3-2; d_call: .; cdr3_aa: CASSRAEPDTQYF; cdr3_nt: TGTGCCAGCAGCCGGGCCGAGCCAGATACGCAGTATTTT
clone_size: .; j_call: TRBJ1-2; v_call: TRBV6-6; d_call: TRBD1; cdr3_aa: CASSYDRVTNYGYTF; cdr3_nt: TGTGCCAGCAGTTACGACAGGGTAACTAACTATGGCTACACCTTC
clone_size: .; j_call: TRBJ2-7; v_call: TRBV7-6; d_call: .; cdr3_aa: CASSLAGSGSGQYF; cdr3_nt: TGTGCCAGCAGCTTAGCGGGGTCAGGAAGCGGGCAGTACTTC
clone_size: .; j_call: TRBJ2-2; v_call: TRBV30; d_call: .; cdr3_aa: CAWGPRGGTGELFF; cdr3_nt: TGTGCCTGGGGACCCAGAGGGGGAACCGGGGAGCTGTTTTTT
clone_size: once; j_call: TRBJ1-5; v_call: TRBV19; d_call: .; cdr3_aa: CASSSRQTDSNQPQHF; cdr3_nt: TGTGCCAGTAGTAGCAGACAGACCGATAGCAATCAGCCCCAGCATTTT
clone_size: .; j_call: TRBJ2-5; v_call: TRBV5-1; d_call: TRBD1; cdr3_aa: CASSLEQGKETQYF; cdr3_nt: TGCGCCAGCAGCTTGGAACAGGGGAAAGAGACCCAGTACTTC
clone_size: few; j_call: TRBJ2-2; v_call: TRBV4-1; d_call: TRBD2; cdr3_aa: CASSQAVAGVHTGELFF; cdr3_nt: TGCGCCAGCAGCCAAGCTGTCGCGGGGGTGCACACCGGGGAGCTGTTTTTT
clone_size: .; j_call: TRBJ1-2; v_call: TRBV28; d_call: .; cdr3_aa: CASNQIQGHGYTF; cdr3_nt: TGTGCCAGCAACCAAATACAGGGACATGGCTACACCTTC
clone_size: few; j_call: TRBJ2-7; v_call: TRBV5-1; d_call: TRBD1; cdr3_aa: CASSSSDRGEQYF; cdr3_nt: TGCGCCAGCAGCTCGAGCGACAGGGGCGAGCAGTACTTC
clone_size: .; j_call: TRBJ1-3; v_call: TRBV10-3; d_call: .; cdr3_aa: CAISESFFWSDRSGLSSGNTIYF; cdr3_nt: TGTGCCATCAGTGAGTCGTTTTTTTGGTCGGACAGATCCGGGCTAAGCTCTGGAAACACCATATATTTT
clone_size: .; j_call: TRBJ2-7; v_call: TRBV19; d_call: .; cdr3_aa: CASGPQGSYEQYF; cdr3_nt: TGTGCCAGTGGCCCCCAGGGTAGCTACGAGCAGTACTTC
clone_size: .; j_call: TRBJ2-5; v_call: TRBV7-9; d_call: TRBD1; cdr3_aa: CASSPYRGETQYF; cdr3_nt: TGTGCCAGCAGCCCTTACAGGGGGGAGACCCAGTACTTC
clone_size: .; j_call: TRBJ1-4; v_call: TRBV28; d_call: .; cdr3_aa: CASSNRGAGREGKLFF; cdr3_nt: TGTGCCAGCAGTAACCGCGGGGCAGGGAGGGAGGGAAAACTGTTTTTT
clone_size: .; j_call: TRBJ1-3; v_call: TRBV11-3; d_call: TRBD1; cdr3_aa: CASSPTSPTGVGNTIYF; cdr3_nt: TGTGCCAGCAGCCCAACCTCCCCGACAGGGGTCGGAAACACCATATATTTT
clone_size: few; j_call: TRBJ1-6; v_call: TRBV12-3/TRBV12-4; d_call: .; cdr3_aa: CASSLGGSPLHF; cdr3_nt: TGTGCCAGCAGTTTAGGCGGTTCACCCCTCCACTTT
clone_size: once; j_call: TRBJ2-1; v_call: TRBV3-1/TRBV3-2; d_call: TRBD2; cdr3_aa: CASSQPLAETYNEQFF; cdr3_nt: TGTGCCAGCAGCCAGCCCCTAGCGGAGACGTACAATGAGCAGTTCTTC
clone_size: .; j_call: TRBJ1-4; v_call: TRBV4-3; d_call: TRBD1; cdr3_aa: CASSLNRGRNEKLFF; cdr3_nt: TGCGCCAGCAGCCTTAACAGGGGGCGGAATGAAAAACTGTTTTTT
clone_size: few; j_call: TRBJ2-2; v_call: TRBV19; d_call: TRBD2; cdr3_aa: CASSLGLGGTGELFF; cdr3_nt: TGTGCCAGTAGTTTGGGACTAGGGGGTACCGGGGAGCTGTTTTTT
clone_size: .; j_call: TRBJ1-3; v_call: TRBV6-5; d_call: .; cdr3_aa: CASSSSVSGNTIYF; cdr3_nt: .
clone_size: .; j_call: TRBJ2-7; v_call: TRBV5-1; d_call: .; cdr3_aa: CASSLFRGGSYEQYF; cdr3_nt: TGCGCCAGCAGCTTGTTTAGGGGGGGCTCCTACGAGCAGTACTTC
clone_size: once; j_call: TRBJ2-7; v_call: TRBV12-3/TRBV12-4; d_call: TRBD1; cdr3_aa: CASSSQGWNEQYF; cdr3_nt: TGTGCCAGCAGTTCACAGGGGTGGAACGAGCAGTACTTC
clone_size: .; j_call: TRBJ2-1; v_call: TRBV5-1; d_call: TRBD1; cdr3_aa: CASSSGTGVRNEQFF; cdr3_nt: TGCGCCAGCAGCTCCGGGACAGGGGTTAGGAATGAGCAGTTCTTC
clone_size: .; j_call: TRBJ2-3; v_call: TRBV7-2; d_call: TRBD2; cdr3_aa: CASSLAPLAGGGTDTQYF; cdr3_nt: TGTGCCAGCAGCTTAGCGCCACTAGCGGGAGGTGGCACAGATACGCAGTATTTT